This TCR beta chain was recorded in a study of T cells after yellow fever vaccination. In the study overall: Where fractions had low cell numbers, libraries were prepared from them with the SMART-Seq v4 Ultra Low Input RNA kit.

There are a few counts of this clonotype. Its antigen remains unknown. The CDR3 sequence is 12 residues long. V was pared by 5 bases and J by 7 bases, with 5 bases of the junction left unmatched. From germline, CDR1 is SEHNR and CDR2 FQNEAQ (reference sequence). TCRdb used MiXCR to reprocess the 5' RACE reads, holding one entry per CDR3 protein. The sample carries some 600,000 distinct CDR3 sequences, around 16% recorded once. Study conclusions and caveats: The CD4 compartment and the CD8 compartment contained a small share of clonotypes in common.

Specimen: PBMCs, collected less than 6 days after the first yellow fever vaccination. This receptor was identified in a man between 18 and 35 years old who received the YFV17D yellow fever vaccine. This chain joins TRBV7-9 and TRBJ2-7; 7 bases are shared with TRBD1. The CDR3 nucleotides read TGTGCCAGCAGCGATACAGGGGTTGAGCAGTACGTC. It translates to CASSDTGVEQYV.